A selection of T cell receptor beta chains follows, all from one sample in a study of blood T cell repertoires in COVID-19. Sequencing was performed with immunoSEQ multiplex PCR; in TCRdb, only in-frame clones are kept and a portion is missing. Of 200,000 to 300,000 clones in the sample, 80% to 90% are singletons; the top ten hold about 1.6%. Sequencing was carried out using peripheral blood. The receptors were sampled from a woman aged 35 to 49 who had recovered from COVID-19. CDR3s include the opening cysteine and the closing phenylalanine or tryptophan. D genes are given only for firm matches. Clone size appears in some rows only: once, few, many, or a class for an expanded clone.

CDR3 protein: CASSPPGLAGGAETQYF
CDR3 DNA: TGCGCCAGCAGCCCCCCGGGACTAGCGGGGGGGGCGGAGACCCAGTACTTC
V gene: TRBV5-1
J gene: TRBJ2-5
clone size: .
D gene: TRBD2

CDR3 protein: CATARTTDTQYF
CDR3 DNA: TGTGCCACCGCTAGAACCACAGATACGCAGTATTTT
V gene: TRBV10-3
J gene: TRBJ2-3
clone size: .
D gene: .

CDR3 protein: CATTLQGQPQHF
CDR3 DNA: TGTGCCACCACGCTACAGGGCCAGCCCCAGCATTTT
V gene: TRBV28
J gene: TRBJ1-5
clone size: .
D gene: .

CDR3 protein: CASSLGNSGNTIYF
CDR3 DNA: TGTGCCAGCAGCTTAGGTAACTCTGGAAACACCATATATTTT
V gene: TRBV7-8
J gene: TRBJ1-3
clone size: few
D gene: .

CDR3 protein: CASSLVRDTAWQNSPLHF
CDR3 DNA: TGCGCCAGCAGCTTGGTCAGAGATACAGCTTGGCAGAATTCACCCCTCCACTTT
V gene: TRBV5-1
J gene: TRBJ1-6
clone size: .
D gene: .

CDR3 protein: CASSLVWRNTEAFF
CDR3 DNA: TGTGCCAGCAGCTTAGTGTGGAGGAACACTGAAGCTTTCTTT
V gene: TRBV11-2
J gene: TRBJ1-1
clone size: .
D gene: .

CDR3 protein: CASSPNEGNTEAFF
CDR3 DNA: TGTGCCAGCTCCCCAAACGAGGGGAACACTGAAGCTTTCTTT
V gene: TRBV18
J gene: TRBJ1-1
clone size: .
D gene: .

CDR3 protein: CASSLDINYGYTF
CDR3 DNA: TGTGCCAGCAGCTTGGACATAAACTATGGCTACACCTTC
V gene: TRBV6-5
J gene: TRBJ1-2
clone size: .
D gene: .

CDR3 protein: CASSLGEGGEAFF
CDR3 DNA: TGTGCCAGCAGCTTGGGAGAGGGTGGTGAAGCTTTCTTT
V gene: TRBV5-6
J gene: TRBJ1-1
clone size: .
D gene: .

CDR3 protein: CASSLAGGGYGYTF
CDR3 DNA: TGTGCCAGCAGCCTCGCTGGGGGCGGCTATGGCTACACCTTC
V gene: TRBV6-2/TRBV6-3
J gene: TRBJ1-2
clone size: .
D gene: .

CDR3 protein: CASNRDSRGNQETQYF
CDR3 DNA: TGTGCCAGCAATAGGGACTCGCGGGGAAATCAAGAGACCCAGTACTTC
V gene: TRBV27
J gene: TRBJ2-5
clone size: .
D gene: .

CDR3 protein: CASSLSGTSGYTGELFF
CDR3 DNA: TGTGCCAGCAGCCTAAGCGGGACTAGCGGATACACCGGGGAGCTGTTTTTT
V gene: TRBV11-2
J gene: TRBJ2-2
clone size: few
D gene: TRBD2

CDR3 protein: CASSSGQVFYGYTF
CDR3 DNA: TGCGCCAGCAGCAGCGGACAGGTATTCTATGGCTACACCTTC
V gene: TRBV4-3
J gene: TRBJ1-2
clone size: .
D gene: TRBD1

CDR3 protein: CASRQGSSYEQYF
CDR3 DNA: TGTGCCAGCAGACAGGGGAGCTCCTACGAGCAGTACTTC
V gene: TRBV2
J gene: TRBJ2-7
clone size: .
D gene: TRBD1

CDR3 protein: CASSQSGQGGTYEQYF
CDR3 DNA: TGTGCCAGCAGCCAATCAGGACAGGGGGGTACCTACGAGCAGTACTTC
V gene: TRBV3-1/TRBV3-2
J gene: TRBJ2-7
clone size: few
D gene: TRBD1

CDR3 protein: CASRDRSYGYTF
CDR3 DNA: TGTGCCAGCAGGGACAGGTCCTATGGCTACACCTTC
V gene: TRBV25-1
J gene: TRBJ1-2
clone size: .
D gene: TRBD1

CDR3 protein: CASSVAPAGLAGEETQYF
CDR3 DNA: TGTGCCAGCAGCGTAGCCCCCGCGGGACTAGCGGGGGAAGAGACCCAGTACTTC
V gene: TRBV9
J gene: TRBJ2-5
clone size: .
D gene: TRBD2

CDR3 protein: CASRRWGQHYNEQFF
CDR3 DNA: TGTGCCAGCAGGAGGTGGGGGCAGCACTACAATGAGCAGTTCTTC
V gene: TRBV28
J gene: TRBJ2-1
clone size: .
D gene: .

CDR3 protein: CASSTWTGGGGYTF
CDR3 DNA: TGTGCCAGCAGTACATGGACAGGGGGCGGTGGCTACACCTTC
V gene: TRBV27
J gene: TRBJ1-2
clone size: .
D gene: TRBD1

CDR3 protein: CASSQSPGQGYTEAFF
CDR3 DNA: TGTGCCAGCAGCCAATCACCGGGACAGGGTTACACTGAAGCTTTCTTT
V gene: TRBV3-1/TRBV3-2
J gene: TRBJ1-1
clone size: .
D gene: TRBD1

CDR3 protein: CASSLTGLSGYTF
CDR3 DNA: TGTGCCAGCAGCTTAACAGGTTTAAGTGGCTACACCTTC
V gene: TRBV7-9
J gene: TRBJ1-2
clone size: few
D gene: .

CDR3 protein: CASSSASQREKLFF
CDR3 DNA: TGTGCCAGCAGTTCGGCCTCGCAGCGGGAAAAACTGTTTTTT
V gene: TRBV2
J gene: TRBJ1-4
clone size: .
D gene: .

CDR3 protein: CATRDRDDTEAFF
CDR3 DNA: TGTGCCACCAGAGACAGGGACGACACTGAAGCTTTCTTT
V gene: TRBV24-1
J gene: TRBJ1-1
clone size: .
D gene: TRBD1

CDR3 protein: CASRGTLFSYEQYF
CDR3 DNA: TGTGCCAGCAGAGGGACTTTGTTCTCCTACGAGCAGTACTTC
V gene: TRBV6-5
J gene: TRBJ2-7
clone size: .
D gene: .

CDR3 protein: CATSRTRSEKLFF
CDR3 DNA: TGTGCCACCAGCCGGACACGGAGTGAAAAACTGTTTTTT
V gene: TRBV15
J gene: TRBJ1-4
clone size: .
D gene: .